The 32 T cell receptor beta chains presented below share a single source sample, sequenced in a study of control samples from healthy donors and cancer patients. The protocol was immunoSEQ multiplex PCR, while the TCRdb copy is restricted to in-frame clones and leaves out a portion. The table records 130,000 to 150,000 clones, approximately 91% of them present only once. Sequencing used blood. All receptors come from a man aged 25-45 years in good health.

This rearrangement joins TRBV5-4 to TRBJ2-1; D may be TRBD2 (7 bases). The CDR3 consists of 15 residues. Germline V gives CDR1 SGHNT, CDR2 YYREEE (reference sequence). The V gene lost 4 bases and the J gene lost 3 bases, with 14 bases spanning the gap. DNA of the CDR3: TGTGCCAGCAGCCGATCGGGGGGCGGCTACAATGAGCAGTTCTTC. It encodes CASSRSGGGYNEQFF.

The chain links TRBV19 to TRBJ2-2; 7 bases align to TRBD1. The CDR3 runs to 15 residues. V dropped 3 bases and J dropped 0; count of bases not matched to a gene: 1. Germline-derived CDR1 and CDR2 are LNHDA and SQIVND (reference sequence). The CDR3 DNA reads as TGTGCCAGTAGTATCCAGGGGGCGAACACCGGGGAGCTGTTTTTT. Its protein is CASSIQGANTGELFF.

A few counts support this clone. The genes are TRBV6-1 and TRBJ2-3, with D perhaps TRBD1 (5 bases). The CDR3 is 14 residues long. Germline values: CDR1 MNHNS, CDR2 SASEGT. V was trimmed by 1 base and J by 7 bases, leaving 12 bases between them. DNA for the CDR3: TGTGCCAGCAGTGAAGAAAACAGGCGTTATACGCAGTATTTT. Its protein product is CASSEENRRYTQYF.

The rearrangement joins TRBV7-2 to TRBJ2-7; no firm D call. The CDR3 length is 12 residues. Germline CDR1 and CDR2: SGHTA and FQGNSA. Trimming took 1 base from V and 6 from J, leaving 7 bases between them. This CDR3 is CASSLDTAEQYF. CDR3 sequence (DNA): TGTGCCAGCAGCTTAGATACAGCCGAGCAGTACTTC.

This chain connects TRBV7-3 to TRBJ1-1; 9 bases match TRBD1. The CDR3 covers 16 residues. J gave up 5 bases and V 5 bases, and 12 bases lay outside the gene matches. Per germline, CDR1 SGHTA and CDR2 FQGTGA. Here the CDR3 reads CASSLLPGQGWTEAFF. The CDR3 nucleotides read TGTGCCAGCAGCCTCCTTCCGGGACAGGGCTGGACTGAAGCTTTCTTT.

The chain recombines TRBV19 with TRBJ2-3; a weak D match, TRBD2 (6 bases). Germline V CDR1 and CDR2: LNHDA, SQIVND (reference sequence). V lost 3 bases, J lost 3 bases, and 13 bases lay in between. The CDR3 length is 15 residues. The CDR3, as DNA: TGTGCCAGTAGTATTGGGCCCAGCGGGACAGATACGCAGTATTTT. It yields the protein CASSIGPSGTDTQYF.

CDR3 DNA sequence: TGTGCTAGTGCCGAATCGGTATTAGCTAGGGCTTTCTTT. Its protein product is CASAESVLARAFF. The V gene is TRBV12-5, the J gene TRBJ1-1; no clear D gene. Germline loops: CDR1 LGHNT, CDR2 FRNRAP. The V end lost 7 bases, the J end lost 11 bases, and 20 bases lay between the germline ends. The CDR3 is 13 amino acids.

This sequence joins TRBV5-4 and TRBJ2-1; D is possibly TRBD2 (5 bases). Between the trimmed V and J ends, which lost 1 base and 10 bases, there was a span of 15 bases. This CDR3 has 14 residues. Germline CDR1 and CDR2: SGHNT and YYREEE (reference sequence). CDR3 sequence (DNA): TGTGCCAGCAGCTTGAGGACGAAACCGGGGGAGCAGTTCTTC. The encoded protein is CASSLRTKPGEQFF.

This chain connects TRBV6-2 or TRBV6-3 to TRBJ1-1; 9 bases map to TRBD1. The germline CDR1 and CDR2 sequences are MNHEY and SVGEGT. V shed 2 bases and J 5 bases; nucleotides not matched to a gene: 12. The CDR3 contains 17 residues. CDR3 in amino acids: CASSYPLGTGMGTEAFF. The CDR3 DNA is TGTGCCAGCAGTTACCCTCTTGGGACAGGGATGGGAACTGAAGCTTTCTTT.

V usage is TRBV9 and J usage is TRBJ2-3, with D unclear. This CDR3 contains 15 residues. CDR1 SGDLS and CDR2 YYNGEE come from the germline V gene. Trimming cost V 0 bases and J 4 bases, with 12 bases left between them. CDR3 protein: CASSVGTVSSDTQYF. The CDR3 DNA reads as TGTGCCAGCAGCGTAGGAACCGTGTCTTCAGATACGCAGTATTTT.

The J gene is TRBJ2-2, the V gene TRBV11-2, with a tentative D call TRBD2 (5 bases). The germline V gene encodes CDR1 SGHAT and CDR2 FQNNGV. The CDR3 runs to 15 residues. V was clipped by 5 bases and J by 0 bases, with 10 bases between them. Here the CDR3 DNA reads TGTGCCAGCAGCCAGACTACAGCGAACACCGGGGAGCTGTTTTTT. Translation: CASSQTTANTGELFF. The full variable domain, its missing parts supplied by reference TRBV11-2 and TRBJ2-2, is EAGVAQSPRYKIIEKRQSVAFWCNPISGHATLYWYQQILGQGPKLLIQFQNNGVVDDSQLPKDRFSAERLKGVDSTLKIQPAKLEDSAVYLCASSQTTANTGELFFGEGSRLTVL.

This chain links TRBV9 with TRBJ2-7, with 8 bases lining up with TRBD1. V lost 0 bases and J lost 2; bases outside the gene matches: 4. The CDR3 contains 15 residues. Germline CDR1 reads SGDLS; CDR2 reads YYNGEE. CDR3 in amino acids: CASSVGTGIAYEQYF. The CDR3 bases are TGTGCCAGCAGCGTAGGGACAGGGATTGCCTACGAGCAGTACTTC.

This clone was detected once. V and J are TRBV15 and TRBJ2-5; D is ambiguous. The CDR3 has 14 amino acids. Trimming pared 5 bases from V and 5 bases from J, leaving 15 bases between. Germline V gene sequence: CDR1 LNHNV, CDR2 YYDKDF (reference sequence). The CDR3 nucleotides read TGTGCCACCAGCTGGCTAGTGAATAGCGAGACCCAGTACTTC. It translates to CATSWLVNSETQYF.

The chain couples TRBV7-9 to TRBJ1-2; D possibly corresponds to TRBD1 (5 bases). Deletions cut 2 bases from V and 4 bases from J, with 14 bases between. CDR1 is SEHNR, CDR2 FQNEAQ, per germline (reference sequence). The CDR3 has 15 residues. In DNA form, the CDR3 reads TGTGCCAGCAGCTTACCTTTGCAGGGACTCTATGGCTACACCTTC. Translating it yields CASSLPLQGLYGYTF. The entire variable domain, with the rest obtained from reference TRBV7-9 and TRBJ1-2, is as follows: DTGVSQNPRHKITKRGQNVTFRCDPISEHNRLYWYRQTLGQGPEFLTYFQNEAQLEKSRLLSDRFSAERPKGSFSTLEIQRTEQGDSAMYLCASSLPLQGLYGYTFGSGTRLTVV.

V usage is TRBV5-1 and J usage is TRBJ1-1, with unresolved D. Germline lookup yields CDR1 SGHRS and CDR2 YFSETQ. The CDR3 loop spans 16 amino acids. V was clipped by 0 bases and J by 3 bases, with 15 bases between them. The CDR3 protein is CASSLALGLRDTEAFF. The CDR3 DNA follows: TGCGCCAGCAGCTTGGCGTTAGGGCTCCGGGACACTGAAGCTTTCTTT.

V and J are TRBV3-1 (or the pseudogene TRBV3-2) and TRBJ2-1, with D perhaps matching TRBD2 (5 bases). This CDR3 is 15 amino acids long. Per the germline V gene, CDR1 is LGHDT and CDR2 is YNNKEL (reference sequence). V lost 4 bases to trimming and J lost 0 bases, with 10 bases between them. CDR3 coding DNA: TGTGCCAGCAGCCGTAGCGTCAGCTCCTACAATGAGCAGTTCTTC. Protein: CASSRSVSSYNEQFF.

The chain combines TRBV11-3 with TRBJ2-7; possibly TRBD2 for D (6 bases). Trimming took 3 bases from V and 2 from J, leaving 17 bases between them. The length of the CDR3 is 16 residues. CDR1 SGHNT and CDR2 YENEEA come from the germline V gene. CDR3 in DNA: TGTGCCAGCAGCTTGGTTGGAGGGCTGGGTCCCTACGAGCAGTACTTC. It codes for CASSLVGGLGPYEQYF.

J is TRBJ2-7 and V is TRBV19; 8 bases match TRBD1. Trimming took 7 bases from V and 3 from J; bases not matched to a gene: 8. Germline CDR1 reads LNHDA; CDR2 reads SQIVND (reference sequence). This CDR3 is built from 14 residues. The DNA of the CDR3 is TGTGCCAGTACCAAACAGGGGGAGGTCTACGAGCAGTACTTC. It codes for CASTKQGEVYEQYF.

CDR3 coding DNA: TGTGCCAGCAGTTACGGCTTAAGCTCTGGAAACACCATATATTTT. It yields the protein CASSYGLSSGNTIYF. V is TRBV6-2 or TRBV6-3 and J is TRBJ1-3; D call uncertain. The V end was cut by 2 bases, the J end by 0 bases, with 8 bases between. The CDR3 has 15 amino acids. Germline V gene data show CDR1 as MNHEY and CDR2 as SVGEGT.

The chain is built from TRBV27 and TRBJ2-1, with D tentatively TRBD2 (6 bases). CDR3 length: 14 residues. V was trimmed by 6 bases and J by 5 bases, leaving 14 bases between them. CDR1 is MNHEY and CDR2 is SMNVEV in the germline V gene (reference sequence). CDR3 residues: CASSYRGSNNEQFF. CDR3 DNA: TGTGCCAGCAGCTACCGGGGGTCTAACAATGAGCAGTTCTTC.

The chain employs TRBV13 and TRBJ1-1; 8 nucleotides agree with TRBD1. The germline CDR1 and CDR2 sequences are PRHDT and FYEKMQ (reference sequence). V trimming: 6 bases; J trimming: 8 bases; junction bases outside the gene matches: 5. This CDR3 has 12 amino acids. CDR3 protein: CASRSGQGEAFF. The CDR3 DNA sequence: TGTGCCAGCAGATCTGGACAGGGCGAAGCTTTCTTT.

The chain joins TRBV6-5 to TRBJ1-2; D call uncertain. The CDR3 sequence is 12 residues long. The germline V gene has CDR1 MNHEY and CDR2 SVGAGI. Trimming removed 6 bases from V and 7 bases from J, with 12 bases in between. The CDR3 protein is CASRTLQFGYTF. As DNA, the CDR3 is TGTGCCAGCAGAACCCTACAGTTTGGCTACACCTTC.

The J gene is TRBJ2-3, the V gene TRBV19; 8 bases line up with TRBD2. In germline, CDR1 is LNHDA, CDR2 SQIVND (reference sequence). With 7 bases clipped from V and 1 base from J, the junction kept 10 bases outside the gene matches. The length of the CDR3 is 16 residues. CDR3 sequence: CASTPGASGRTDTQYF. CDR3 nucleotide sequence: TGTGCCAGTACCCCAGGGGCTAGCGGGCGCACAGATACGCAGTATTTT. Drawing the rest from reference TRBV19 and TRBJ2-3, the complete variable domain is DGGITQSPKYLFRKEGQNVTLSCEQNLNHDAMYWYRQDPGQGLRLIYYSQIVNDFQKGDIAEGYSVSREKKESFPLTVTSAQKNPTAFYLCASTPGASGRTDTQYFGPGTRLTVL.

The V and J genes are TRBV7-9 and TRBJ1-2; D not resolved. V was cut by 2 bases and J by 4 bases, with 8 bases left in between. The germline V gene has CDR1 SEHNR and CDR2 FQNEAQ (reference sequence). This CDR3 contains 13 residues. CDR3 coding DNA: TGTGCCAGCAGCTTACCGGTTATCTATGGCTACACCTTC. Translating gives CASSLPVIYGYTF.

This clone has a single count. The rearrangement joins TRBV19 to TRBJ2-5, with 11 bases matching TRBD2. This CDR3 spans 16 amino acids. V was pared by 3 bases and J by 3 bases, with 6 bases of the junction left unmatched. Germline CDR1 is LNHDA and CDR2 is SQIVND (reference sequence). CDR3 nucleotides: TGTGCCAGTAGTATCGATGAACTAGCGGGAGAAGAGACCCAGTACTTC. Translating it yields CASSIDELAGEETQYF. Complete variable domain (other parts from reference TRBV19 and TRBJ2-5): DGGITQSPKYLFRKEGQNVTLSCEQNLNHDAMYWYRQDPGQGLRLIYYSQIVNDFQKGDIAEGYSVSREKKESFPLTVTSAQKNPTAFYLCASSIDELAGEETQYFGPGTRLLVL.

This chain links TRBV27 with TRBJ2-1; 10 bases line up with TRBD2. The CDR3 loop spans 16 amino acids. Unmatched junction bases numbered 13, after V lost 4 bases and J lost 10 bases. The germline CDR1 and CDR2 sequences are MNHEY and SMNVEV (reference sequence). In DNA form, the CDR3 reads TGTGCCAGCAGTTCATCATGGGGAGCGGGAGGGCGGGAGCAGTTCTTC. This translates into CASSSSWGAGGREQFF.

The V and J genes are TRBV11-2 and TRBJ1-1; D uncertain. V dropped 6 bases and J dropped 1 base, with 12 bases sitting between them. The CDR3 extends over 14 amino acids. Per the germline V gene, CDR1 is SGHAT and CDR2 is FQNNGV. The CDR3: CASRPPAGNTEAFF. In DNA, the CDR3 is TGTGCCAGCAGACCGCCGGCGGGGAACACTGAAGCTTTCTTT. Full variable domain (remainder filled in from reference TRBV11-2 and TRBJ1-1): EAGVAQSPRYKIIEKRQSVAFWCNPISGHATLYWYQQILGQGPKLLIQFQNNGVVDDSQLPKDRFSAERLKGVDSTLKIQPAKLEDSAVYLCASRPPAGNTEAFFGQGTRLTVV.

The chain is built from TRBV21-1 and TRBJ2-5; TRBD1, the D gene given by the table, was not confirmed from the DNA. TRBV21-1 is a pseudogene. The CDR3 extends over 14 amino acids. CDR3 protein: CASSKSGPQETQYF. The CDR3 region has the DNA TGTGCCAGCAGCAAGTCAGGGCCCCAAGAGACCCAGTACTTC.

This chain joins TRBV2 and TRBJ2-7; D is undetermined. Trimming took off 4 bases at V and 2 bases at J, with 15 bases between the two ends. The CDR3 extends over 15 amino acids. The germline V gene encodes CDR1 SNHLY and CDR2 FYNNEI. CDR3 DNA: TGTGCCAGCAGTGTGGGTATTACTCCCCCCTACGAGCAGTACTTC. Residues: CASSVGITPPYEQYF.

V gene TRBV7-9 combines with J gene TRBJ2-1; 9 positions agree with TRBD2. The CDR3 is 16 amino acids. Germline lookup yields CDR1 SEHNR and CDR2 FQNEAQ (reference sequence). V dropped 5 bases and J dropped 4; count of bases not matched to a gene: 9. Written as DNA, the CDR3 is TGTGCCAGCAGCCCGCGGGAGCGGGAGGCATACAATGAGCAGTTCTTC. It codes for CASSPREREAYNEQFF.

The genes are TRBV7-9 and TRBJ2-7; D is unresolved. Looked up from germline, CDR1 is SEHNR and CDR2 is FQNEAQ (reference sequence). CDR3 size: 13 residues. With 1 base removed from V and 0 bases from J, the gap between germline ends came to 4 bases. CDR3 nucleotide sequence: TGTGCCAGCAGCTTAGGGCCCTCCTACGAGCAGTACTTC. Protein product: CASSLGPSYEQYF. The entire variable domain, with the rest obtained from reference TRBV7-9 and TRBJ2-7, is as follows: DTGVSQNPRHKITKRGQNVTFRCDPISEHNRLYWYRQTLGQGPEFLTYFQNEAQLEKSRLLSDRFSAERPKGSFSTLEIQRTEQGDSAMYLCASSLGPSYEQYFGPGTRLTVT.

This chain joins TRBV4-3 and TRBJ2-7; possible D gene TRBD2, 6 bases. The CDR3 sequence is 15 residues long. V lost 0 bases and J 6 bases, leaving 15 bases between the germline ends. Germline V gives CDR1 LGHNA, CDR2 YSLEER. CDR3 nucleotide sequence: TGCGCCAGCAGCCAAGACGGAGGGACCCTGGCCGAGCAGTACTTC. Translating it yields CASSQDGGTLAEQYF.